The rows below give T cell receptor beta chains drawn from one sample of a study of T cells after yellow fever vaccination. One entry per CDR3 protein results from TCRdb running MiXCR on the 5' RACE reads. The sample has about 580,000 distinct CDR3 sequences, about 15% seen once; the top ten hold 17%. The sequenced sample was PBMCs, obtained 5 to 6 days after the first yellow fever vaccination. Receptors were obtained from a man younger than 30 who received the YFV17D yellow fever vaccine. Each CDR3 is given with its conserved first and last residue. D genes are given only for firm matches. Only part of the rows carry a size: once, few, many, or a class if the clone is expanded.

few | . | TRBV20-1 | 14 | CSASNSQNTGELFF
. | TRBD1 | TRBV7-2 | 14 | CASRTLGDRNEQFF
many | TRBD1 | TRBV5-1 | 14 | CASNSGQGTDTQYF
. | TRBD2 | TRBV4-1 | 16 | CASSQEGRAPSVEQFF
few | . | TRBV20-1 | 15 | CSARERGFRDNEQFF
few | . | TRBV3-1 | 12 | CASSYGGNTQYF
few | TRBD1 | TRBV10-3 | 15 | CAISESGQGLDTQYF
. | . | TRBV25-1 | 15 | CASSEPSLGTGELFF
. | . | TRBV7-9 | 13 | CASSPSALYEQYF
few | . | TRBV6-1 | 15 | CASSLFLAAQETQYF
. | . | TRBV20-1 | 13 | CTAPGGLWDTQYF
few | . | TRBV5-6 | 14 | CASNQGGTGYGYTF
few | . | TRBV24-1 | 11 | CATSSGNTIYF
. | . | TRBV5-4 | 14 | CASSLEKYQETQYF
. | TRBD1 | TRBV12-3/TRBV12-4 | 14 | CASSPNRGGTEAFF
many | . | TRBV6-2/TRBV6-3 | 13 | CASNDGTTDEQFF
. | TRBD1 | TRBV11-2 | 16 | CASRPTEDRGSYEQYF
. | . | TRBV4-3 | 16 | CASSYSREDANYGYTF
few | . | TRBV20-1 | 14 | CSAGPPSQSETQYF
few | . | TRBV2 | 14 | CASVLGSGTDTQYF
. | TRBD1 | TRBV12-3/TRBV12-4 | 14 | CASSRDRVAQPQHF
. | . | TRBV7-8 | 16 | CASTLHRWGKGNTIYF
few | . | TRBV11-2 | 16 | CASTLSTVEGNYEQYF
few | . | TRBV11-3 | 15 | CASSLRAGIADTQYF
few | TRBD1 | TRBV28 | 13 | CASGGQRNTEAFF
many | . | TRBV12-3/TRBV12-4 | 13 | CASSLRAEETQYF
few | . | TRBV18 | 13 | CASSLRGGSPLHF
. | TRBD1 | TRBV4-3 | 15 | CASSPGTGIRYEQYF
few | . | TRBV12-3/TRBV12-4 | 14 | CASSLRGATIGAFF
. | . | TRBV5-1 | 13 | CASAPGWGYGYTF
. | TRBD2 | TRBV28 | 15 | CASSSGLAGVSTQYF
. | TRBD2 | TRBV20-1 | 16 | CSANPMASGYTGELFF
. | TRBD2 | TRBV5-1 | 18 | CASSSGLAGGSTLDTQYF
few | . | TRBV10-2 | 12 | CASSGTIAEAFF
few | . | TRBV5-1 | 18 | CASSLSPTGGAGTGELFF
few | . | TRBV5-1 | 13 | CASSGDSTDTQYF
few | . | TRBV27 | 16 | CASRPMAGLGNQPQHF
. | . | TRBV29-1 | 10 | CSAEQQGYTF
many | TRBD1 | TRBV5-1 | 14 | CASSPGTGGDEQFF
. | TRBD1 | TRBV12-3/TRBV12-4 | 15 | CASSFPGQGQETQYF
many | . | TRBV2 | 13 | CASKGVYGNTIYF
. | . | TRBV14 | 13 | CASRRQGTYEQYF
. | . | TRBV18 | 15 | CASSLTTDPGETQYF
few | TRBD1 | TRBV20-1 | 13 | CSARVDRVDGYTF
. | . | TRBV11-2 | 18 | CASSRTSLVLGNNEKLFF
many | . | TRBV7-2 | 15 | CASSSPTGYRWGYTF
. | . | TRBV7-3 | 12 | CASSLSPGTQYF
. | . | TRBV6-1 | 14 | CASRKQTPYNEQFF
many | . | TRBV7-3 | 14 | CASSATGGYNEQFF